This TCR beta chain was profiled in a study of blood T cell repertoires in COVID-19. Overall study: The origin of the acute and convalescent COVID-19 samples was the United States, Italy and Spain. PBMCs, B-cell-depleted T cells, or T cells were the source of the cDNA or gDNA that made up the material.

This clone has just one count. V gave up 6 bases and J gave up 5 bases; unmatched junction bases: 9. Germline loops: CDR1 MDHEN, CDR2 SYDVKM. This CDR3 is 14 amino acids long. In the original analysis: Cell counts per sample came from amplifying reference gene primers. Using immunoSEQ multiplex PCR, the repertoire was profiled, and TCRdb retains in-frame clones only, with some absent. D and trimming were read from the DNA, whereas the V and J calls and clone size are those reported in that table. The data show 95,000 to 100,000 clones, around 92% seen once. The clonotype was recovered from a man aged 50 or older with active COVID-19. Specimen: peripheral blood. The V and J genes are TRBV28 and TRBJ1-2, with 7 bases fitting TRBD1. Written as DNA, the CDR3 is TGTGCCAGCAGCAAAACAGGGGTCATATATGGCTACACCTTC. Amino acids: CASSKTGVIYGYTF.